This passage covers 30 T cell receptor beta chains from one sample sequenced in a study of radiation and T cells in renal cell carcinoma. Repertoires were generated with immunoSEQ multiplex PCR, while TCRdb's copy carries only in-frame clones and drops some. Here the sample spans about 88,000 clones, less than 90% being singletons. The time point here: baseline pretreatment blood. Treatment in this sample: 15 Gy SBRT to primary tumor, nephrectomy 4 weeks later. Sample: blood, taken from a patient whose treatment included radiotherapy and nephrectomy. The receptors stem from a man aged 50 or older with renal cell carcinoma.

The CDR3 sequence: CASRLSPGGRVGTEAFF. DNA for the CDR3: TGCGCCAGCAGACTATCACCGGGGGGAAGGGTAGGCACTGAAGCTTTCTTT. J is TRBJ1-1 and V is TRBV5-1; D perhaps matches TRBD1 (5 bases). Germline-derived CDR1 and CDR2 are SGHRS and YFSETQ. V shed 5 bases and J shed 4 bases, with 24 bases lying between them. This CDR3 has 17 residues.

J is TRBJ2-5 and V is TRBV5-1, with a possible D match to TRBD1 (5 bases). The germline CDR1 and CDR2 sequences are SGHRS and YFSETQ. The CDR3 has 13 amino acids. V gave up 0 bases and J gave up 7 bases, with 10 bases separating them. As DNA, the CDR3 is TGCGCCAGCAGCTTGGGTCAGGGTGGGACCCAGTACTTC. Translating it yields CASSLGQGGTQYF.

This clone has just a few counts. The V and J genes are TRBV2 and TRBJ1-1; tentative D call: TRBD1 (6 bases). The CDR3 covers 13 residues. Germline CDR1 and CDR2: SNHLY and FYNNEI. Trimming took 8 bases from V and 0 from J, leaving 10 bases between them. CDR3 bases: TGTGCCAGCCGACAGGAGTTGAACACTGAAGCTTTCTTT. Protein product: CASRQELNTEAFF.

This clone was observed a single time. The rearrangement links TRBV7-2 to TRBJ1-5; TRBD1 matches at 8 bases. This CDR3 contains 15 residues. V gave up 5 bases and J gave up 7 bases; unmatched junction bases: 10. Looked up from germline, CDR1 is SGHTA and CDR2 is FQGNSA. The CDR3 region has the DNA TGTGCCAGCAGCCTGAATCAGGGGGCGGAACAGCCCCAGCATTTT. Its translation is CASSLNQGAEQPQHF.

This clone was found a few times. The chain links TRBV6-5 to TRBJ2-1; D is ambiguous. This CDR3 is built from 11 residues. From germline, CDR1 is MNHEY and CDR2 SVGAGI. V was cut by 6 bases and J by 7 bases, with 7 bases left in between. CDR3 sequence reads: CASRRMNEQFF. DNA for the CDR3: TGTGCCAGCAGACGTATGAATGAGCAGTTCTTC.

This rearrangement joins TRBV9 to TRBJ2-1; 10 bases are shared with TRBD2. This CDR3 comprises 18 residues. CDR1 and CDR2 (germline): SGDLS, YYNGEE. With V trimmed by 0 bases and J by 4 bases, 10 bases remained unmatched. Here the CDR3 reads CASSVAGAGGLPYNEQFF. CDR3 DNA sequence: TGTGCCAGCAGCGTAGCAGGAGCGGGAGGGCTCCCTTACAATGAGCAGTTCTTC.

This clone was recorded only once. The rearrangement joins TRBV6-6 to TRBJ1-5; TRBD1 agrees at 12 bases. Germline V gives CDR1 MNHNY, CDR2 SVGAGI (reference sequence). The CDR3 loop spans 16 amino acids. The trim removed 6 bases at V and 6 bases at J, leaving 9 bases unmatched. The CDR3 loop is CASSPPRDRGRQPQHF. The CDR3 DNA reads TGTGCCAGCAGCCCCCCCCGGGACAGGGGGCGTCAGCCCCAGCATTTT.

The chain employs TRBV30 and TRBJ1-5; maybe TRBD1 (6 bases). V was trimmed by 5 bases and J by 3 bases, leaving 11 bases between them. Germline V gives CDR1 GTSNPN, CDR2 SVGIG (reference sequence). The CDR3 totals 13 residues. The CDR3 nucleotides are TGTGCCTGGTCGGGACAATTCAATCAGCCCCAGCATTTT. This encodes CAWSGQFNQPQHF.

The V gene is TRBV28, the J gene TRBJ1-1; 8 nucleotides line up with TRBD1. V was clipped by 5 bases and J by 4 bases; unmatched bases: 3. Germline CDR1 is MDHEN and CDR2 is SYDVKM. The CDR3 contains 13 residues. In DNA form, the CDR3 reads TGTGCCAGCAGTATTACAGGGGGCACTGAAGCTTTCTTT. Translated, it gives CASSITGGTEAFF.

The gene calls are TRBV7-2 and TRBJ2-7; D call uncertain. With 4 bases removed from V and 0 bases from J, the gap between germline ends came to 7 bases. Germline CDR1 reads SGHTA; CDR2 reads FQGNSA. The CDR3 contains 13 residues. In nucleotides, the CDR3 is TGTGCCAGCAGCTACTCCCACTCCTACGAGCAGTACTTC. Its translation: CASSYSHSYEQYF.

The chain recombines TRBV25-1 with TRBJ2-2; D ambiguous. Germline values: CDR1 MGHDK, CDR2 SYGVNS. There are 14 residues in the CDR3. The ends were cut back, 2 bases at V and 3 bases at J, with 7 bases in the middle. In DNA, the CDR3 is TGTGCCAGCAGTGAAGCGCCTTACACCGGGGAGCTGTTTTTT. This codes for CASSEAPYTGELFF. The whole variable domain, remainder taken from reference TRBV25-1 and TRBJ2-2, is EADIYQTPRYLVIGTGKKITLECSQTMGHDKMYWYQQDPGMELHLIHYSYGVNSTEKGDLSSESTVSRIRTEHFPLTLESARPSHTSQYLCASSEAPYTGELFFGEGSRLTVL.

The V and J genes are TRBV30 and TRBJ2-7; D is uncertain. The CDR3 covers 11 residues. Trimming removed 2 bases at V and 7 bases at J, with 9 bases between. The germline gives CDR1 GTSNPN, CDR2 SVGIG (reference sequence). The CDR3 here is CAWSYNREQYF. DNA for the CDR3: TGTGCCTGGAGTTACAATAGAGAGCAGTACTTC. Based on the CDR3 plus reference TRBV30 and TRBJ2-7, the full variable domain is SQTIHQWPATLVQPVGSPLSLECTVEGTSNPNLYWYRQAAGRGLQLLFYSVGIGQISSEVPQNLSASRPQDRQFILSSKKLLLSDSGFYLCAWSYNREQYFGPGTRLTVT.

In DNA, the CDR3 is TGCGCCAGCAGCTTCGACGGGGCCTACGAGCAGTACTTC. It yields the protein CASSFDGAYEQYF. The chain uses TRBV5-1 and TRBJ2-7, with D tentatively TRBD2 (5 bases). Trimming took off 2 bases at V and 2 bases at J, with 8 bases between the two ends. The CDR3 has 13 amino acids. In germline, CDR1 is SGHRS, CDR2 YFSETQ.

DNA for the CDR3: TGTGCCCTGAGGCAGGGGGCCCAAGAGACCCAGTACTTC. This sequence encodes CALRQGAQETQYF. V usage is TRBV7-2 and J usage is TRBJ2-5; 8 bases match TRBD1. Losses at the gene ends were 11 bases for V and 1 base for J; bases not matched to a gene: 6. The CDR3 is 13 amino acids. Germline assignment: CDR1 SGHTA and CDR2 FQGNSA.

The chain recombines TRBV5-1 with TRBJ2-1; D gene unclear. This CDR3 is built from 16 residues. CDR1 and CDR2 from the germline V gene are SGHRS and YFSETQ. Trimming pared 0 bases from V and 6 bases from J, leaving 16 bases between. The CDR3 spells CASSLGDGNTVNEQFF. The CDR3 DNA is TGCGCCAGCAGCTTGGGGGATGGGAACACAGTCAATGAGCAGTTCTTC. The full variable domain, completed using reference TRBV5-1 and TRBJ2-1, is KAGVTQTPRYLIKTRGQQVTLSCSPISGHRSVSWYQQTPGQGLQFLFEYFSETQRNKGNFPGRFSGRQFSNSRSEMNVSTLELGDSALYLCASSLGDGNTVNEQFFGPGTRLTVL.

In this sample, this clone turned up a few times. V is TRBV2 and J is TRBJ1-5; D not resolved. The CDR3 has 13 amino acids. The germline CDR1 and CDR2 sequences are SNHLY and FYNNEI. V lost 10 bases and J 4 bases, leaving 14 bases between the germline ends. CDR3 sequence reads: CAISKWANQPQHF. CDR3 nucleotides: TGTGCCATATCAAAATGGGCGAATCAGCCCCAGCATTTT.

With respect to this clone: The same CDR3 is also encoded by other DNA sequences in this sample. The rearrangement joins TRBV5-1 to TRBJ1-2; D remains unclear. Per the germline V gene, CDR1 is SGHRS and CDR2 is YFSETQ. V lost 1 base and J 2 bases, leaving 12 bases between the germline ends. The CDR3 is 15 amino acids. CDR3 loop: CASSLSAGANYGYTF. CDR3 sequence (DNA): TGCGCCAGCAGCTTGAGTGCCGGTGCGAACTATGGCTACACCTTC.

This sequence joins TRBV6-6 and TRBJ1-5, with D possibly being TRBD1 (5 bases). Germline V gene lookup returns CDR1 MNHNY and CDR2 SVGAGI (reference sequence). This CDR3 comprises 14 residues. Trimming took off 5 bases at V and 0 bases at J, with 8 bases between the two ends. CDR3 in DNA: TGTGCCAGCAGTAAAGGGGATAGCAATCAGCCCCAGCATTTT. This sequence encodes CASSKGDSNQPQHF.

The chain's CDR3 is CASAQGTQPQHF. The CDR3, as DNA: TGTGCTAGTGCCCAGGGAACTCAGCCCCAGCATTTT. The rearrangement uses TRBV12-5 and TRBJ1-5, with TRBD1 as a possible D gene (5 bases). The CDR3 loop spans 12 amino acids. Germline CDR1 reads LGHNT; CDR2 reads FRNRAP. V lost 7 bases to trimming and J lost 6 bases, with 10 bases between them.

This rearrangement joins TRBV19 to TRBJ2-1; 10 bases agree with TRBD2. The trim removed 1 base at V and 8 bases at J, leaving 8 bases unmatched. Germline V lookup: CDR1 LNHDA, CDR2 SQIVND (reference sequence). The CDR3 has 16 amino acids. CDR3 protein: CASSIVGTSDRHEQFF. The CDR3 region has the DNA TGTGCCAGTAGTATAGTGGGGACTAGCGATCGTCATGAGCAGTTCTTC.

This chain uses TRBV29-1 with TRBJ1-5; unclear D gene. Germline CDR1 is SQVTM and CDR2 is ANQGSEA. The CDR3 runs 15 residues. V was trimmed by 0 bases and J by 0 bases, leaving 9 bases between them. The CDR3 nucleotides read TGCAGCGTTGAAGATCGCCCGTATAGCAATCAGCCCCAGCATTTT. Its protein is CSVEDRPYSNQPQHF.

As concerns this clone: The same CDR3 is also encoded by other DNA sequences in this sample. The V and J genes are TRBV18 and TRBJ2-7; D uncertain. The CDR3 runs 13 residues. Looked up from germline, CDR1 is KGHSH and CDR2 is LQKENI. The germline V and J ends were trimmed by 0 bases and 4 bases, with 7 bases remaining between them. The chain's CDR3 is CASSPPSSYEQYF. The CDR3 nucleotides are TGTGCCAGCTCACCACCCTCCAGTTACGAGCAGTACTTC. Drawing the rest from reference TRBV18 and TRBJ2-7, the complete variable domain is NAGVMQNPRHLVRRRGQEARLRCSPMKGHSHVYWYRQLPEEGLKFMVYLQKENIIDESGMPKERFSAEFPKEGPSILRIQQVVRGDSAAYFCASSPPSSYEQYFGPGTRLTVT.

The chain couples TRBV5-1 to TRBJ2-1, with a possible D match to TRBD2 (6 bases). The CDR3 loop spans 15 amino acids. Germline CDR1 SGHRS, CDR2 YFSETQ. The V end was cut by 0 bases, the J end by 5 bases, with 12 bases between. CDR3 in DNA: TGCGCCAGCAGCTTGGCTGGATCGGGAGACAATGAGCAGTTCTTC. This encodes CASSLAGSGDNEQFF.

The genes are TRBV27 and TRBJ2-7; D not certain. Germline lookup yields CDR1 MNHEY and CDR2 SMNVEV (reference sequence). The V and J ends lost 2 bases and 2 bases respectively, with 7 bases between them. CDR3 length equals 13 residues. Here the CDR3 reads CASSLGRTYEQYF. The DNA of the CDR3 is TGTGCCAGCAGTTTAGGACGGACCTACGAGCAGTACTTC.

V gene TRBV5-1 combines with J gene TRBJ2-3; 10 bases line up with TRBD2. The CDR3 consists of 16 residues. The germline CDR1 and CDR2 sequences are SGHRS and YFSETQ. J was trimmed by 4 bases and V by 4 bases; bases with no gene match: 9. The CDR3 DNA reads as TGCGCCAGCAGCATTCACCTAGCGGGAGTTTCAGATACGCAGTATTTT. As protein: CASSIHLAGVSDTQYF. Variable domain in full (rest from reference TRBV5-1 and TRBJ2-3): KAGVTQTPRYLIKTRGQQVTLSCSPISGHRSVSWYQQTPGQGLQFLFEYFSETQRNKGNFPGRFSGRQFSNSRSEMNVSTLELGDSALYLCASSIHLAGVSDTQYFGPGTRLTVL.

The chain carries TRBV30 and TRBJ1-3; possibly TRBD1 for D (6 bases). The CDR3 runs 15 residues. Germline loops: CDR1 GTSNPN, CDR2 SVGIG (reference sequence). Trimming pared 3 bases from V and 0 bases from J, leaving 12 bases between. The CDR3 DNA reads as TGTGCCTGGAGCGATACAGGGAGCTCTGGAAACACCATATATTTT. This sequence encodes CAWSDTGSSGNTIYF.

The chain combines TRBV5-1 with TRBJ2-2; unclear D gene. The V and J ends lost 2 bases and 0 bases respectively, with 5 bases between them. From germline, CDR1 is SGHRS and CDR2 YFSETQ. This CDR3 has 14 amino acids. The CDR3, as DNA: TGCGCCAGCAGCTTCCAGCCGAACACCGGGGAGCTGTTTTTT. Residues: CASSFQPNTGELFF.

The chain employs TRBV2 and TRBJ2-3; no clear D gene. Germline CDR1 reads SNHLY; CDR2 reads FYNNEI. This CDR3 is 14 amino acids long. V was shortened by 8 bases and J by 1 base, with 13 bases between the two germline ends. The DNA of the CDR3 is TGTGCCAGCCTCCGGTTGACGGGCACAGATACGCAGTATTTT. Its translation: CASLRLTGTDTQYF.

The rearrangement joins TRBV5-4 to TRBJ2-5, with 8 bases identical to TRBD1. CDR3 size: 13 residues. The junction had 0 bases not matched to a gene; V was cut back by 3 bases and J by 2 bases. Germline values: CDR1 SGHNT, CDR2 YYREEE (reference sequence). The CDR3 nucleotides are TGTGCCAGCAGCTGGACAGGGCAAGAGACCCAGTACTTC. Translated: CASSWTGQETQYF. The variable domain in full, completed from reference TRBV5-4 and TRBJ2-5, reads ETGVTQSPTHLIKTRGQQVTLRCSSQSGHNTVSWYQQALGQGPQFIFQYYREEENGRGNFPPRFSGLQFPNYSSELNVNALELDDSALYLCASSWTGQETQYFGPGTRLLVL.

The chain carries TRBV23-1 and TRBJ2-2; D is possibly TRBD2 (5 bases). TRBV23-1 is an open reading frame whose function is uncertain. CDR3 length: 15 amino acids. Trimming took off 8 bases at V and 0 bases at J, with 13 bases between the two ends. CDR3 in amino acids: CASSPDFPNTGELFF. CDR3 in DNA: TGCGCCAGCTCCCCGGACTTTCCGAACACCGGGGAGCTGTTTTTT.